Here is one T cell receptor beta chain with its context. Its target is unknown. This specimen belongs to a study of shared clonotypes between healthy human individuals. General observations from the study: Naive CD4 clonotype sharing across four donors was about 5%.

CDR3 size: 15 residues. V lost 2 bases to trimming and J lost 10 bases, with 19 bases between them. The V gene's germline CDR1 is SGHDT and CDR2 YYEEEE. Deep was the level used in running the assay. The data were produced by immunoSEQ multiplex PCR, yet TCRdb's version contains in-frame clones alone and is incomplete. The sample lists over 950,000 clones, roughly 80% occurring once. This TCR came from a young man in good health. Some clones in this sample may be carry-over from other donors' samples. Specimen: memory CD4+ T cells from PBMCs. Indicated subset: CD45RA-negative fraction. V is TRBV5-6 and J is TRBJ2-1; perhaps D is TRBD1 or TRBD2 (5 bases each). The CDR3 DNA reads as TGTGCCAGCAGCTTTTACCGGCTGAGGGGAAAGGAGCAGTTCTTC. It encodes CASSFYRLRGKEQFF.